The next 10 T cell receptor beta chains were all read from a single sample in a study of neoadjuvant anti-PD-1 for oral cavity cancer. Documented time point: after neoadjuvant nivolumab, at surgical resection. Using immunoSEQ multiplex PCR, the repertoire was profiled, and TCRdb retains in-frame clones only, with some absent. Among about 12,000 clones, less than 80% were seen once, and the ten largest hold just over 2.5%. Material: PBMCs, obtained after nivolumab (anti-PD-1) treatment. These receptors all come from a person aged 40 to 85 with oral cavity squamous cell carcinoma.

This clone occurred once. The chain joins TRBV27 to TRBJ2-3, with D perhaps matching TRBD2 (6 bases). The V gene's germline CDR1 is MNHEY and CDR2 SMNVEV (reference sequence). The CDR3 runs 15 residues. Trimming left V 2 bases short and J 2 bases short, with 11 bases between. In nucleotides, the CDR3 is TGTGCCAGCAGTTTACGGGGGAGACTCACAGATACGCAGTATTTT. It encodes CASSLRGRLTDTQYF.

The chain employs TRBV5-6 and TRBJ1-1; TRBD1 matches 10 bases. In germline, CDR1 is SGHDT, CDR2 YYEEEE. With V trimmed by 4 bases and J by 7 bases, 22 bases remained unmatched. The CDR3 contains 19 residues. CDR3 residues: CASSTTLGTGEEILGEAFF. The CDR3 region has the DNA TGTGCCAGCAGCACCACGCTCGGGACAGGGGAAGAGATATTGGGTGAAGCTTTCTTT.

The chain combines TRBV30 with TRBJ1-1, with D possibly matching TRBD1 (6 bases). Trimming shortened V by 1 base and J by 1 base, and 16 bases separated the two germline ends. CDR1 and CDR2 from the germline V gene are GTSNPN and SVGIG (reference sequence). This CDR3 contains 16 residues. CDR3 region: CAWSEGRGRGNTEAFF. Written as DNA, the CDR3 is TGTGCCTGGAGTGAGGGCAGGGGAAGGGGGAACACTGAAGCTTTCTTT.

The chain joins TRBV29-1 to TRBJ1-2; D not certain. V was cut by 6 bases and J by 0 bases, with 14 bases left in between. Germline values: CDR1 SQVTM, CDR2 ANQGSEA. The CDR3 runs 14 residues. CDR3 sequence reads: CSVVAGSPNYGYTF. In DNA, the CDR3 is TGCAGCGTGGTCGCGGGCAGCCCTAACTATGGCTACACCTTC.

The CDR3 region has the DNA TGTGCCAGCAGTTCCGGACAGCAAGGGCCCTACGAGCAGTACTTC. This codes for CASSSGQQGPYEQYF. The rearrangement links TRBV6-5 to TRBJ2-7; possibly TRBD1 for D (6 bases). CDR1 is MNHEY and CDR2 is SVGAGI in the germline V gene. The CDR3 is 15 amino acids. The V end lost 4 bases, the J end lost 2 bases, and 15 bases lay between the germline ends.

The CDR3 spells CASSLGGTYGYTF. The CDR3 DNA sequence: TGTGCCAGCAGCTTAGGAGGGACTTATGGCTACACCTTC. The V gene is TRBV7-9, the J gene TRBJ1-2, with D possibly TRBD1 on 5 matching bases. The CDR3 length is 13 residues. Looked up from germline, CDR1 is SEHNR and CDR2 is FQNEAQ (reference sequence). The V gene lost 1 base and the J gene lost 5 bases, with 8 bases spanning the gap.

This chain joins TRBV2 and TRBJ1-2; D not resolved. The CDR3 loop spans 13 amino acids. V lost 3 bases and J 8 bases, leaving 13 bases between the germline ends. Germline CDR1 and CDR2: SNHLY and FYNNEI. The DNA of the CDR3 is TGTGCCAGCAGTGAGGGAGGGTATGGCGGCTACACCTTC. Its translation is CASSEGGYGGYTF.

J is TRBJ2-1 and V is TRBV6-1; the match to TRBD2 covers 9 bases. CDR1 is MNHNS, CDR2 SASEGT, per germline. The CDR3 covers 15 residues. V gave up 8 bases and J gave up 5 bases; unmatched junction bases: 10. CDR3 sequence: CASSVSGGRHNEQFF. CDR3 DNA sequence: TGTGCCAGCTCCGTTAGCGGGGGCCGCCACAATGAGCAGTTCTTC.

This clone was seen a handful of times. The chain has TRBV28 and TRBJ1-5, with D unclear. The CDR3 spans 12 residues. The V end was cut by 2 bases, the J end by 4 bases, with 3 bases between. Germline loops: CDR1 MDHEN, CDR2 SYDVKM. CDR3 in amino acids: CASSLNNQPQHF. The CDR3 nucleotides read TGTGCCAGCAGTTTAAATAATCAGCCCCAGCATTTT.

This CDR3 is CASSLEPSYGYTF. CDR3 DNA: TGTGCCAGCAGCTTAGAACCGAGCTATGGCTACACCTTC. The genes are TRBV7-8 and TRBJ1-2; D is undetermined. V dropped 1 base and J dropped 4 bases, with 7 bases sitting between them. The CDR3 consists of 13 residues. CDR1 is SGHVS, CDR2 FQNEAQ, per germline. Drawing the rest from reference TRBV7-8 and TRBJ1-2, the complete variable domain is GAGVSQSPRYKVAKRGQDVALRCDPISGHVSLFWYQQALGQGPEFLTYFQNEAQLDKSGLPSDRFFAERPEGSVSTLKIQRTQQEDSAVYLCASSLEPSYGYTFGSGTRLTVV.